The 19 T cell receptor beta chains reported below all come from one sample, sequenced in a study of identical twins. TCRdb ran MiXCR on the 5' RACE reads and lists one entry per CDR3 protein. The table includes more than 400,000 distinct CDR3 sequences, roughly 15% detected once. These data also featured in a second study, about yellow fever vaccine responses in identical twins.

The sample taken for sequencing was CD4+ T cells sorted from blood. The receptors here all came from a woman aged 18-35 years in good health.

This clonotype was counted a few times. J is TRBJ1-6 and V is TRBV2; the match to TRBD1 covers 9 bases. The germline V gene has CDR1 SNHLY and CDR2 FYNNEI. With 4 bases clipped from V and 9 bases from J, the junction kept 10 bases outside the gene matches. This CDR3 has 16 residues. CDR3 coding DNA: TGTGCCAGCAGTGGGGACAGGGAAATCACCGGTTCACCCCTCCACTTT. It is translated as CASSGDREITGSPLHF.

This clonotype was counted only a few times. The rearrangement joins TRBV5-1 to TRBJ1-1, with D possibly being TRBD1 (6 bases). Germline loops: CDR1 SGHRS, CDR2 YFSETQ. V was cut by 1 base and J by 1 base, with 8 bases left in between. This CDR3 has 14 amino acids. The CDR3 region is CASSLQGKNTEAFF. CDR3 bases: TGCGCCAGCAGCTTGCAGGGGAAGAACACTGAAGCTTTCTTT.

This chain links TRBV16 with TRBJ2-2, with TRBD1 matching 9 bases. With 3 bases clipped from V and 2 bases from J, the junction kept 4 bases outside the gene matches. This CDR3 is built from 16 residues. Germline CDR1 and CDR2: KGHSY and FQNENV. The CDR3 DNA is TGTGCCAGCAGCCATCGGACAGGGGAAAACACCGGGGAGCTGTTTTTT. It encodes CASSHRTGENTGELFF. The full variable domain, its missing parts supplied by reference TRBV16 and TRBJ2-2, is GEEVAQTPKHLVRGEGQKAKLYCAPIKGHSYVFWYQQVLKNEFKFLISFQNENVFDETGMPKERFSAKCLPNSPCSLEIQATKLEDSAVYFCASSHRTGENTGELFFGEGSRLTVL.

This clonotype was seen a few times. The chain has TRBV10-3 and TRBJ2-1; TRBD1 agrees at 7 bases. The CDR3 loop spans 12 amino acids. CDR1 ENHRY and CDR2 SYGVKD come from the germline V gene. V gave up 6 bases and J gave up 10 bases; unmatched junction bases: 6. This CDR3 reads CAISPTGDEQFF. CDR3 bases: TGTGCCATCAGCCCCACAGGGGACGAGCAGTTCTTC.

This clonotype was observed a few times. The chain has TRBV7-7 and TRBJ2-2, with TRBD1 identical over 9 bases. The CDR3 is made up of 19 amino acids. V shed 5 bases, J shed 0 bases, and the junction held 13 bases outside the gene matches. Germline values: CDR1 SSHAT, CDR2 FNYEAQ (reference sequence). The CDR3 sequence: CASSESTGGNRANTGELFF. CDR3 DNA: TGTGCCAGCAGCGAATCGACAGGGGGAAATCGCGCGAACACCGGGGAGCTGTTTTTT.

This clonotype showed up many times. The chain's CDR3 is CAISGGGQLGYTF. The CDR3 coding sequence is TGTGCCATCAGTGGTGGGGGACAGTTGGGCTACACCTTC. This sequence joins TRBV10-3 and TRBJ1-2; 7 nucleotides line up with TRBD1. J gave up 8 bases and V 4 bases, and 7 bases lay outside the gene matches. This CDR3 is 13 amino acids long. In germline, CDR1 is ENHRY, CDR2 SYGVKD.

This clonotype was seen more than once but under ten times. This chain connects TRBV12-3 or TRBV12-4 to TRBJ2-1; TRBD1 matches at 8 bases. The CDR3 length is 16 residues. Unmatched junction bases numbered 16, after V lost 5 bases and J lost 10 bases. The CDR3: CASSQPRGRNQGEQFF. The CDR3 DNA is TGTGCCAGCAGTCAGCCCAGGGGGCGAAACCAGGGGGAGCAGTTCTTC.

J is TRBJ2-2 and V is TRBV7-3; D might be TRBD1 (5 bases). The V end was cut by 5 bases, the J end by 6 bases, with 16 bases between. Germline CDR1 reads SGHTA; CDR2 reads FQGTGA. The CDR3 has 15 amino acids. CDR3 in amino acids: CASSAATGSAGELFF. The DNA of the CDR3 is TGTGCCAGCAGCGCGGCAACAGGTTCCGCCGGGGAGCTGTTTTTT. Supplemented by reference TRBV7-3 and TRBJ2-2, the full variable domain reads GAGVSQTPSNKVTEKGKYVELRCDPISGHTALYWYRQSLGQGPEFLIYFQGTGAADDSGLPNDRFFAVRPEGSVSTLKIQRTERGDSAVYLCASSAATGSAGELFFGEGSRLTVL.

The gene calls are TRBV5-5 and TRBJ2-1; the match to TRBD2 covers 10 bases. V shed 4 bases, J shed 3 bases, and the junction held 4 bases outside the gene matches. The germline gives CDR1 SGHKS, CDR2 YYEKEE (reference sequence). CDR3 size: 15 residues. This CDR3 reads CASSRPSGSYNEQFF. CDR3 DNA: TGTGCCAGCAGCAGGCCTAGCGGGAGCTACAATGAGCAGTTCTTC.

This clonotype was detected many times. The J gene is TRBJ1-1, the V gene TRBV5-1; D not resolved. The CDR3 sequence is 13 residues long. Per the germline V gene, CDR1 is SGHRS and CDR2 is YFSETQ. Trimming left V 4 bases short and J 0 bases short, with 7 bases between. The CDR3 sequence: CASSQAMNTEAFF. Written as DNA, the CDR3 is TGCGCCAGCAGCCAGGCGATGAACACTGAAGCTTTCTTT.

This clonotype was detected ten times or more. The rearrangement joins TRBV29-1 to TRBJ2-5; D is ambiguous. The CDR3 covers 16 residues. Germline V CDR1 and CDR2: SQVTM, ANQGSEA. Trimming removed 8 bases at V and 2 bases at J, with 24 bases between. CDR3 nucleotide sequence: TGCAGCATCCTCCCGATTGTACTGGGCGGTCAAGAGACCCAGTACTTC. As protein: CSILPIVLGGQETQYF.

The table lists this clonotype with many counts. The rearrangement uses TRBV3-1 and TRBJ1-2; 9 positions match TRBD1. The CDR3 contains 14 residues. J gave up 6 bases and V 7 bases, and 9 bases lay outside the gene matches. Germline CDR1 is LGHDT and CDR2 is YNNKEL (reference sequence). CDR3 protein: CASTPRGQGHGYTF. Written as DNA, the CDR3 is TGTGCCAGCACCCCACGGGGACAGGGCCATGGCTACACCTTC.

This clonotype has more than one count but fewer than ten. This sequence joins TRBV5-1 and TRBJ2-5, with D possibly being TRBD1 (6 bases). The length of the CDR3 is 14 residues. Germline lookup yields CDR1 SGHRS and CDR2 YFSETQ. V lost 8 bases to trimming and J lost 4 bases, with 18 bases between them. Here the CDR3 DNA reads TGCGCCAGTACCCTACAGGGTGTAGGAGAGACCCAGTACTTC. As protein: CASTLQGVGETQYF.

This clonotype was seen many times. The rearrangement links TRBV5-1 to TRBJ2-3; 10 positions agree with TRBD1. V lost 4 bases, J lost 3 bases, and 5 bases stayed unmatched. Germline V lookup: CDR1 SGHRS, CDR2 YFSETQ. This CDR3 has 15 residues. The CDR3 is CASSPKGQGTDTQYF. The CDR3, as DNA: TGCGCCAGCAGCCCTAAGGGACAGGGGACAGATACGCAGTATTTT.

The rearrangement uses TRBV20-1 and TRBJ2-5; 11 nucleotides line up with TRBD2. The CDR3 sequence is 13 residues long. The trim removed 6 bases at V and 6 bases at J, leaving 6 bases unmatched. CDR1 and CDR2 from the germline V gene are DFQATT and SNEGSKA (reference sequence). CDR3 coding DNA: TGCAGTGCCGTATCGACTAGCGGGAAGACCCAGTACTTC. It codes for CSAVSTSGKTQYF.

This clonotype was observed many times. The chain uses TRBV5-1 and TRBJ1-1; a weak D match, TRBD1 (6 bases). There are 15 residues in the CDR3. Trimming cost V 5 bases and J 0 bases, with 14 bases left between them. Germline assignment: CDR1 SGHRS and CDR2 YFSETQ. The CDR3 here is CASSLTEGVNTEAFF. The CDR3 DNA sequence: TGCGCCAGCAGTTTAACAGAGGGGGTGAACACTGAAGCTTTCTTT.

The chain carries TRBV6-5 and TRBJ1-2, with a possible D match to TRBD1 (6 bases). CDR3 length: 15 residues. Trimming left V 4 bases short and J 8 bases short, with 20 bases between. The V gene's germline CDR1 is MNHEY and CDR2 SVGAGI. CDR3 region: CASSSRQALKVGYTF. CDR3 nucleotides: TGTGCCAGCAGTTCCCGACAGGCCCTTAAAGTGGGCTACACCTTC.

Only a few counts were recorded for this clonotype. V gene TRBV10-3 combines with J gene TRBJ1-2; 10 bases agree with TRBD1. After removal of 11 bases from V and 0 bases from J, the junction contained 12 bases not matched to a gene. Germline CDR1 and CDR2: ENHRY and SYGVKD. The CDR3 sequence is 16 residues long. CDR3: CAAAGQGRLANYGYTF. As DNA, the CDR3 is TGTGCCGCTGCGGGACAGGGGAGATTGGCTAACTATGGCTACACCTTC.

This chain links TRBV12-3 or TRBV12-4 with TRBJ2-1, with 8 bases matching TRBD2. The CDR3 covers 18 residues. Unmatched junction bases numbered 15, after V lost 7 bases and J lost 1 base. CDR3 in amino acids: CASIYSRWGLGSYNEQFF. Written as DNA, the CDR3 is TGTGCCAGCATTTATAGCCGCTGGGGACTAGGGTCCTACAATGAGCAGTTCTTC.